This TCR beta chain was sequenced in a study of follicular helper T cells after annual influenza vaccination. Study-level points and caveats: Undersampling of larger non-cTfh compartments could not be excluded.

Regarding time point: 2014-2015 season, 7 days after vaccination. Sequencing was performed with immunoSEQ multiplex PCR; in TCRdb, only in-frame clones are kept and a portion is missing. The data show approximately 9,700 clones, with over 80% seen just once and around 0.8% held by the top ten. About this clone: The antigen is not known.

This specimen was CXCR5- memory CD4+ T cells sorted from blood, taken 7 days after influenza vaccination. The receptor's source is an adult who received the influenza vaccine.

CDR3 sequence: CASSEWGRPLDTEAFF. Here the CDR3 DNA reads TGTGCCAGCAGTGAATGGGGAAGACCCCTGGATACTGAAGCTTTCTTT. The V and J genes are TRBV6-1 and TRBJ1-1; no clear D gene. Trimming took 2 bases from V and 5 from J, leaving 18 bases between them. CDR1 and CDR2 (germline): MNHNS, SASEGT. The CDR3 runs to 16 residues.